This record concerns one TCR beta chain sequence. Its antigen target is currently unknown. Germline is not matched at one junction end, which may reflect a read error. The library was produced with the immunoSEQ multiplex PCR assay. Entries here come from immuneACCESS through TCRdb and include only in-frame sequences with V and J called. Some clones fail to appear in such tables; in the studies checked, an unresolved V gene covers under half of the shortfall, and the cause of the remainder is unknown. This sample gives about 2,000 clones in total; 70% to 90% of them show up just once. The ten largest account for over 9.5% of the sample. The CDR3 starts with the cysteine, ends with the phenylalanine, and has 12 residues. CDR3 DNA only is kept here, 36 bases in frame from base 1. For CDR1 and CDR2, the germline V gene lists SGHAT and FQNNGV. This specimen comes from a study of tumor T cells in aggressive B-cell lymphoma (dated by TCRdb to the late 2010s).

The receptor comes from an adult with diffuse large B cell lymphoma. Sequencing was performed on tumor tissue. Here the chain combines TRBV11-2 and TRBJ2-5, with the D gene not confidently named. CDR3 region: CANSLERETQYF. DNA sequence: TGTGCCAACAGCTTAGAACGGGAGACCCAGTACTTC.